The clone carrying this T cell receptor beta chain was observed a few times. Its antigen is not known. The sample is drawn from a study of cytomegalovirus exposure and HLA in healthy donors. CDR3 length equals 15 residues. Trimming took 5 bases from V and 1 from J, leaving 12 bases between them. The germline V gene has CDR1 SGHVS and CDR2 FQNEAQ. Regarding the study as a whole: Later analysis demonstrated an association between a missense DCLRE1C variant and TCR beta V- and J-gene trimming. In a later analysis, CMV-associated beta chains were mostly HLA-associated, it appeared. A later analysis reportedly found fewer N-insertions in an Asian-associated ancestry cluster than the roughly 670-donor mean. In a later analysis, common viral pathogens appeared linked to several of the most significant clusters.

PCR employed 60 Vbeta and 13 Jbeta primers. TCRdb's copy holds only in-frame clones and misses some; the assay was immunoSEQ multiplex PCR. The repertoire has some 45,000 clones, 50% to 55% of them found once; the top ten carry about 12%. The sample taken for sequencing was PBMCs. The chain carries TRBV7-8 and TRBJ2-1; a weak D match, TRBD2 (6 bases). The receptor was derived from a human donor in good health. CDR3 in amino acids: CASSLSGPSYNEQFF. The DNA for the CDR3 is TGTGCCAGCAGCCTGAGCGGGCCGTCCTACAATGAGCAGTTCTTC.